These 11 T cell receptor beta chains came from one sample sequenced in a study of T cells after yellow fever vaccination. TCRdb redid the calling of the 5' RACE reads with MiXCR, one entry per CDR3 protein. The table has some 350,000 distinct CDR3 sequences, over 4% seen once; the top ten hold 20% to 25%. The source was PBMCs, collected 5 days after the yellow fever booster vaccination. The receptors were sampled from a man aged 18 to 29 who received the YFV17D yellow fever vaccine.

This clonotype was observed many times. The rearrangement links TRBV6-5 to TRBJ2-3; tentatively, D is TRBD2 (5 bases). Germline CDR1 and CDR2: MNHEY and SVGAGI. Deletions cut 5 bases from V and 3 bases from J, with 12 bases between. The CDR3 is 14 amino acids. The CDR3 region has the DNA TGTGCCAGCAGTCCCCCCGAGGGAACAGATACGCAGTATTTT. It translates to CASSPPEGTDTQYF.

The J gene is TRBJ1-5, the V gene TRBV14, with D possibly matching TRBD1 (5 bases). The ends were cut back, 1 base at V and 6 bases at J, with 13 bases in the middle. Germline assignment: CDR1 SGHDN and CDR2 FVKESK. This CDR3 region has 15 residues. This CDR3 reads CASSQAVRDPQPQHF. Written as DNA, the CDR3 is TGTGCCAGCAGCCAAGCCGTCAGGGACCCTCAGCCCCAGCATTTT.

This clonotype was observed a few times. The chain couples TRBV28 to TRBJ2-7; 7 bases fit TRBD2. Germline V gene sequence: CDR1 MDHEN, CDR2 SYDVKM. The CDR3 is 16 amino acids. V was clipped by 4 bases and J by 4 bases; unmatched bases: 13. CDR3 loop: CASSSRAGAGFYEQYV. CDR3 DNA sequence: TGTGCCAGCAGTTCTAGGGCGGGAGCCGGATTTTACGAGCAGTACGTC.

Only a few counts were recorded for this clonotype. As DNA, the CDR3 is TGTGCCAGCAGCTTGCGGCGGACAGGGGTCGGGGAGCTGTTTTTT. Translation gives CASSLRRTGVGELFF. The rearrangement links TRBV5-6 to TRBJ2-2; 9 bases align to TRBD1. The CDR3 runs to 15 residues. CDR1 SGHDT and CDR2 YYEEEE come from the germline V gene. Unmatched junction bases numbered 5, after V lost 1 base and J lost 7 bases.

The chain employs TRBV6-4 and TRBJ2-7; D unresolved. V was cut by 3 bases and J by 0 bases, with 12 bases left in between. From germline, CDR1 is MRHNA and CDR2 SNTAGT. The CDR3 is 15 residues long. The CDR3 DNA follows: TGTGCCAGCAGTGAGCGGTCATGGGGCTCCTACGAGCAGTACGTC. This sequence encodes CASSERSWGSYEQYV.

This clonotype was counted only a few times. J is TRBJ2-1 and V is TRBV7-2; 9 bases match TRBD2. Germline V gene data show CDR1 as SGHTA and CDR2 as FQGNSA. V gave up 5 bases and J gave up 4 bases; unmatched junction bases: 12. There are 17 residues in the CDR3. The CDR3 DNA reads TGTGCCAGCAGCCATCCCACTGGCGGGGGGGGATACAATGAGCAGTTCTTC. It encodes CASSHPTGGGGYNEQFF.

This chain links TRBV7-2 with TRBJ2-6; D is ambiguous. The CDR3 covers 15 residues. V lost 1 base, J lost 4 bases, and 8 bases lay in between. CDR1 is SGHTA, CDR2 FQGNSA, per germline. The CDR3 DNA reads as TGTGCCAGCAGCTTAGGGGTTGGAGGGGCCAACGTCCTGACTTTC. Its translation: CASSLGVGGANVLTF. Combining the CDR3 with reference TRBV7-2 and TRBJ2-6 gives the whole variable domain GAGVSQSPSNKVTEKGKDVELRCDPISGHTALYWYRQSLGQGLEFLIYFQGNSAPDKSGLPSDRFSAERTGGSVSTLTIQRTQQEDSAVYLCASSLGVGGANVLTFGAGSRLTVL.

This clonotype was counted at least ten times. J is TRBJ2-3 and V is TRBV7-9; TRBD2 agrees at 10 bases. The CDR3 consists of 16 residues. Germline CDR1 reads SEHNR; CDR2 reads FQNEAQ (reference sequence). Unmatched junction bases numbered 9, after V lost 5 bases and J lost 4 bases. The CDR3 coding sequence is TGTGCCAGCAGCCACGTGAGCGGGGGGGAGTCAGATACGCAGTATTTT. Protein sequence: CASSHVSGGESDTQYF.

This clonotype was counted a few times. The chain employs TRBV6-2 or TRBV6-3 and TRBJ2-4; possibly TRBD1 or TRBD2 for D (6 bases each). The V end lost 5 bases, the J end lost 7 bases, and 18 bases lay between the germline ends. Germline values: CDR1 MNHEY, CDR2 SVGEGT. The CDR3 sequence is 15 residues long. In DNA, the CDR3 is TGTGCCAGCAGTCGACAGGCAGCCGGAGGGAACATTCAGTACTTC. Its protein product is CASSRQAAGGNIQYF.

This clonotype occurred a few times. The chain links TRBV5-1 to TRBJ1-1; the D gene is possibly TRBD1 (5 bases). The CDR3 consists of 15 residues. V was pared by 0 bases and J by 1 base, with 10 bases between. Germline V gene sequence: CDR1 SGHRS, CDR2 YFSETQ. The chain's CDR3 is CASSLVRVGNTEAFF. CDR3 nucleotide sequence: TGCGCCAGCAGCTTGGTCAGGGTGGGGAACACTGAAGCTTTCTTT.

The chain couples TRBV7-2 to TRBJ2-2; D remains unclear. The CDR3 has 16 residues. V was cut by 1 base and J by 4 bases, with 13 bases left in between. The germline V gene encodes CDR1 SGHTA and CDR2 FQGNSA. The CDR3 loop is CASSLGRFRGTGELFF. DNA for the CDR3: TGTGCCAGCAGCTTAGGGCGCTTTCGAGGCACCGGGGAGCTGTTTTTT.